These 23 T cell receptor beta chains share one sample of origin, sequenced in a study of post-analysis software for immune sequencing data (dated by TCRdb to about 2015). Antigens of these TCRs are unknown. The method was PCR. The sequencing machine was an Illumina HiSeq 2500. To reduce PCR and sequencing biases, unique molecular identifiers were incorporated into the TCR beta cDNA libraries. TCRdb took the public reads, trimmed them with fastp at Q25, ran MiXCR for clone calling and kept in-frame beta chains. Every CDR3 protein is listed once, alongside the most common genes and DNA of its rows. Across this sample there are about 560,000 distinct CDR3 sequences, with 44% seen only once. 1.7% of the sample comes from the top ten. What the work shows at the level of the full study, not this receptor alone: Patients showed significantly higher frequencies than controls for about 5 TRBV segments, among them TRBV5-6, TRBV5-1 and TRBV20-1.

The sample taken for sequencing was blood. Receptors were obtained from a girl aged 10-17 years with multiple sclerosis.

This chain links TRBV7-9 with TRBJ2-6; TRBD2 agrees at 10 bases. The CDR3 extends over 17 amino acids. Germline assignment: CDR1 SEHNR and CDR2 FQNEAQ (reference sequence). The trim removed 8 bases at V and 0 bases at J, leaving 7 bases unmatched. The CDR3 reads CASSLAGALSGANVLTF. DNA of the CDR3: TGTGCCAGCTCCCTAGCGGGGGCCCTCTCTGGGGCCAACGTCCTGACTTTC.

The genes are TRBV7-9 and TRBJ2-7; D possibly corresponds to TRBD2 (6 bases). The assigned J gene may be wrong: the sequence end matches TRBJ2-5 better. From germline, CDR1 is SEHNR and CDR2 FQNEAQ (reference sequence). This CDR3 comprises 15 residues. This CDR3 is CASSFPGPEGETQYF. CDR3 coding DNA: TGTGCCAGCAGCTTTCCAGGCCCGGAGGGAGAGACCCAGTACTTC.

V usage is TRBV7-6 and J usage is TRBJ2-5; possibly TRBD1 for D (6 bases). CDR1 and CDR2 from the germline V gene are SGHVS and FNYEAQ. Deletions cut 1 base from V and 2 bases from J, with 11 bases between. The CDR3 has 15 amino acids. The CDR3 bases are TGTGCCAGCAGCTTAGGCCGACAGGCGCAAGAGACCCAGTACTTC. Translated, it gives CASSLGRQAQETQYF.

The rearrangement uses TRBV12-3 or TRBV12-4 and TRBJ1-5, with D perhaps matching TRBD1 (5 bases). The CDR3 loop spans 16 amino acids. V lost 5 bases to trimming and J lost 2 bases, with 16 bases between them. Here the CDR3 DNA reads TGTGCCAGCAGTAACCGGGGCCGGTTCGGCAATCAGCCCCAGCATTTT. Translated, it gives CASSNRGRFGNQPQHF.

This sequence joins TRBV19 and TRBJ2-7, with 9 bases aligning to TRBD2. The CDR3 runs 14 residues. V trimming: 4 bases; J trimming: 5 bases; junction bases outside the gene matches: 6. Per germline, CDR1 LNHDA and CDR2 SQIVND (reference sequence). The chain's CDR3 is CASSTRLAAHEQYF. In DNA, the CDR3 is TGTGCCAGTAGTACTAGACTAGCGGCCCACGAGCAGTACTTC.

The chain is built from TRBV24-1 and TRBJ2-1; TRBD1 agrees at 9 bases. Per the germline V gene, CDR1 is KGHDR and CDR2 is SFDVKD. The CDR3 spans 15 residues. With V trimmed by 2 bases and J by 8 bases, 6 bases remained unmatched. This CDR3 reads CATSDWGTGTDEQFF. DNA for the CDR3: TGTGCCACCAGTGATTGGGGGACAGGGACCGATGAGCAGTTCTTC.

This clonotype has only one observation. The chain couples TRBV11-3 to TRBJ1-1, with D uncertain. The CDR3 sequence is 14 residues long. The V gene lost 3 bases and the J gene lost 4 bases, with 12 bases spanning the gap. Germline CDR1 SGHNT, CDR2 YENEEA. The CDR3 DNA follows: TGTGCCAGCAGCTTTGAAGCAGGCGGCACTGAAGCTTTCTTT. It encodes CASSFEAGGTEAFF.

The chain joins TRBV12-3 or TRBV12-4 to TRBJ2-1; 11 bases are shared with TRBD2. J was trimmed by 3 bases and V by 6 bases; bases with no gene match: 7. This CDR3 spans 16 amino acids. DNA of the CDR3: TGTGCCAGCAGCCAGACTAGCGGGACTTACTACAATGAGCAGTTCTTC. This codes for CASSQTSGTYYNEQFF.

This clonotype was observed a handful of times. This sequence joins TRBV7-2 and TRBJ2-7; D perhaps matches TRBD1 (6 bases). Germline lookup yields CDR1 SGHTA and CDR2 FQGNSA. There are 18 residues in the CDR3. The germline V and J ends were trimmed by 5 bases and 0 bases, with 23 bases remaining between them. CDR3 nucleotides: TGTGCCAGCAGCCGGCCAGGGGCCCCCATAAGGAGCTCCTACGAGCAGTACTTC. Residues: CASSRPGAPIRSSYEQYF.

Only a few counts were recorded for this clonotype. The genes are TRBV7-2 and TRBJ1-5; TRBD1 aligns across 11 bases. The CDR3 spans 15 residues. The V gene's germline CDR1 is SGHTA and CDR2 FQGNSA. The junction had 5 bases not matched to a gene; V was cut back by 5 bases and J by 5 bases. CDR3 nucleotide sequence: TGTGCCAGCAGCCGGGACAGGGGGAGCGATCAGCCCCAGCATTTT. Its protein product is CASSRDRGSDQPQHF.

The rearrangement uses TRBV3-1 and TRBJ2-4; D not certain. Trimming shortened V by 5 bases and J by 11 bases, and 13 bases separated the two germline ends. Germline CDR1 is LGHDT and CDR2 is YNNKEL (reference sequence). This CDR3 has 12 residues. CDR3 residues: CASSSHRQVQYF. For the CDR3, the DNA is TGTGCCAGCAGCTCCCACCGGCAGGTTCAGTACTTC.

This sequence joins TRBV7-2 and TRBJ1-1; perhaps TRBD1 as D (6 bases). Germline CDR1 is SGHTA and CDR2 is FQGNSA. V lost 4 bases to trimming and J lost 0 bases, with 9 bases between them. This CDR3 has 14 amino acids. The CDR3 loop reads CASSWTVLNTEAFF. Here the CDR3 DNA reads TGTGCCAGCAGCTGGACAGTATTGAACACTGAAGCTTTCTTT.

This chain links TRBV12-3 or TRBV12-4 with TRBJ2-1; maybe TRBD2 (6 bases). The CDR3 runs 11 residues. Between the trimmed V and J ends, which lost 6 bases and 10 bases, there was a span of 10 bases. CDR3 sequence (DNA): TGTGCCAGCAGAACTGCGGGGGAGCAGTTCTTC. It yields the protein CASRTAGEQFF.

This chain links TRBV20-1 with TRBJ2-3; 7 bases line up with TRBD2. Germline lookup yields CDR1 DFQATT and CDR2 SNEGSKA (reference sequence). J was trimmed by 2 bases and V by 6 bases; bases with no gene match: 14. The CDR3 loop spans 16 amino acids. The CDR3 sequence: CSAPKASGPHTDTQYF. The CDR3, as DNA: TGCAGTGCCCCGAAGGCTAGCGGTCCTCACACAGATACGCAGTATTTT.

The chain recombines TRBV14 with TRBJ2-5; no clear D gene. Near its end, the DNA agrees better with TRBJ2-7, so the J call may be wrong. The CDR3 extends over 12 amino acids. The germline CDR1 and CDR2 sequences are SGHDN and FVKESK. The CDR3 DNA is TGTGCCAGCAGCCAAGATCGGCTCGAGCAGTACTTC. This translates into CASSQDRLEQYF.

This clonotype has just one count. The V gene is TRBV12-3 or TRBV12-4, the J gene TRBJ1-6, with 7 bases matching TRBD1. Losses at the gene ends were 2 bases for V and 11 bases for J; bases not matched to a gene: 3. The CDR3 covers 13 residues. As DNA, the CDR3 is TGTGCCAGCAGTTTAAGGGGGCGAGCACCCCTCCACTTT. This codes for CASSLRGRAPLHF.

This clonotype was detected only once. In nucleotides, the CDR3 is TGTGCCAGCGGCGGGGCTAACTATGGCTACACCTTC. This encodes CASGGANYGYTF. The V and J genes are TRBV28 and TRBJ1-2; unclear D gene. The CDR3 contains 12 residues. V lost 8 bases and J lost 0, with 7 bases in between. Per the germline V gene, CDR1 is MDHEN and CDR2 is SYDVKM.

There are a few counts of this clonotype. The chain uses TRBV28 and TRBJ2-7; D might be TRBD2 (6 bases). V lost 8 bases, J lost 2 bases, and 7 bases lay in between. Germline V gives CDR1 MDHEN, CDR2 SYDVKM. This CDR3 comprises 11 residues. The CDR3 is CASGGAYEQYF. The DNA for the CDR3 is TGTGCCAGCGGCGGGGCCTACGAGCAGTACTTC.

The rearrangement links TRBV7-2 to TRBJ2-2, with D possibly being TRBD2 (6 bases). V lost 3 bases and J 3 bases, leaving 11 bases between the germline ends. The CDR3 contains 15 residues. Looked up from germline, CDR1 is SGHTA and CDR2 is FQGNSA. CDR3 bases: TGTGCCAGCAGCTTTGGGCGGGGAGACACCGGGGAGCTGTTTTTT. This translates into CASSFGRGDTGELFF.

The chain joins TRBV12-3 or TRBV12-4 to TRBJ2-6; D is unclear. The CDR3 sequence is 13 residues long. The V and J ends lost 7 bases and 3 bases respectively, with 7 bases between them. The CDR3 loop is CASTILGANVLTF. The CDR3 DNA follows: TGTGCCAGCACCATCCTTGGGGCCAACGTCCTGACTTTC.

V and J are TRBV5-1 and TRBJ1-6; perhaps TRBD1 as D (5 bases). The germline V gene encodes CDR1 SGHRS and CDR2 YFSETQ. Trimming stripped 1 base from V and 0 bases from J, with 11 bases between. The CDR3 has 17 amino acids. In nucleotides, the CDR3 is TGCGCCAGCAGCTTGCGACGGGGGAGCTCCTATAATTCACCCCTCCACTTT. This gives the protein CASSLRRGSSYNSPLHF.

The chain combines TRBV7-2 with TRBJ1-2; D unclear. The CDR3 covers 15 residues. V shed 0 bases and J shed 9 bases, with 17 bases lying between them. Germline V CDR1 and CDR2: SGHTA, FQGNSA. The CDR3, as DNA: TGTGCCAGCAGCTTAGCGGTCCCGGTGCGGGGAAGCTACACCTTC. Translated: CASSLAVPVRGSYTF. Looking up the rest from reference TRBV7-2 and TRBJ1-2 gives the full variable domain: GAGVSQSPSNKVTEKGKDVELRCDPISGHTALYWYRQSLGQGLEFLIYFQGNSAPDKSGLPSDRFSAERTGGSVSTLTIQRTQQEDSAVYLCASSLAVPVRGSYTFGSGTRLTVV.

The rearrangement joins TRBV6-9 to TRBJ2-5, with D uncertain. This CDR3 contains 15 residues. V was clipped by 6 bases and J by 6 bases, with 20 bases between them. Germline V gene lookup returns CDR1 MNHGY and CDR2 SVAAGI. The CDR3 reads CASSLPGPLLKTQYF. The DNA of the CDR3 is TGTGCCAGCAGCCTGCCTGGGCCGCTTTTAAAGACCCAGTACTTC.